A selection of T cell receptor beta chains follows, all from one sample in a study of blood T cells in healthy people across ages. TCRdb passed the 5' RACE reads through MiXCR, listing each CDR3 protein once. Here the sample spans 1,800,000 or so distinct CDR3 sequences, around 40% being singletons. The sample was blood. The receptors stem from a human donor in good health. CDR3s include the opening cysteine and the closing phenylalanine or tryptophan.

V gene | CDR3 protein
TRBV20-1 | CSATSGGAGTDTQYF
TRBV7-3 | CASSLGGTGPNYGYTF
TRBV7-2 | CASSTRVERGTDTQYF
TRBV20-1 | CSAPLAGGLNEQFF
TRBV6-2/TRBV6-3 | CASSYSLGLDTQYF
TRBV6-2/TRBV6-3 | CASSSRGSNTEAFF
TRBV11-2 | CASSQDGIKNIQYF
TRBV4-3 | CASSQVYGQASYEQYF
TRBV5-1 | CASSFSSEITEAFF
TRBV20-1 | CSARAPLAGRYNEQFF
TRBV15 | CATSRDFGVESHEQYF
TRBV2 | CASRLSGQGLRGYTF
TRBV5-4 | CASSAAMEGNIQYF
TRBV25-1 | CASSEYTGQDTEAFF
TRBV11-3 | CASSPLGGYHTDTQYF
TRBV9 | CASSAFSGGNTDTQYF
TRBV19 | CASSRQVNYNEQFF
TRBV12-3/TRBV12-4 | CAGRQNRRPNSYNEQYF
TRBV7-3 | CASSLGPLQPKLGEQFF
TRBV6-1 | CASSEEGGDQPQHF
TRBV29-1 | CSVRKAGGETGELFF
TRBV7-3 | CASSLGLEHEQFF
TRBV7-2 | CASSPGVGANEQFF
TRBV12-3/TRBV12-4 | CASSEGTKNYERYF
TRBV2 | CASSEGRVSYNEQFF
TRBV18 | CASSPWAGGAYNEQFF
TRBV7-2 | CASAWRVESSGANVLTF
TRBV7-3 | CASSTDRVSGYTF
TRBV29-1 | CSVAPGSYEQYF
TRBV29-1 | CSVALNDYGYTF
TRBV4-2 | CASSQTGGSADTQYF
TRBV10-3 | CAISPGTSGGNNEQFF
TRBV24-1 | CATSGISGHENGIYGYTF
TRBV29-1 | CSAGWERMNTEAFF
TRBV3-1 | CASSIGTGSTDTQYF
TRBV20-1 | CSARDGAGAEDTQYF
TRBV10-3 | CAISERTDGSSQPQHF
TRBV6-2/TRBV6-3 | CASSYGELRNNEQFF
TRBV5-1 | CASSGGTGSPDTEAFF
TRBV10-3 | CAISVWQSSTKTGANVLTF
TRBV6-5 | CASRNRGDSNQPQHF
TRBV15 | CATSAGGSGANVLTF